The 7 T cell receptor beta chains below come from one sample, sequenced in a study of cytomegalovirus exposure and HLA in healthy donors. 60 Vbeta and 13 Jbeta primers were used in PCR. Data came from immunoSEQ multiplex PCR; TCRdb stores just in-frame clones and leaves some out. The data show 180,000 or so clones, 82% seen once. The sequenced sample was PBMCs. The receptors were sampled from a woman aged 45-65 years in good health and CMV-seropositive.

This clone showed up just once. The chain couples TRBV7-7 to TRBJ2-2; D remains unclear. Per germline, CDR1 SSHAT and CDR2 FNYEAQ (reference sequence). The length of the CDR3 is 14 residues. The CDR3 here is CASSLGLSPGELFF. CDR3 nucleotides: TGTGCTAGCTCTCTGGGCCTTTCCCCCGGGGAGCTGTTTTTT.

The V call is TRBV30, the J call TRBJ2-3; D gene unclear. This CDR3 contains 13 residues. Germline CDR1 GTSNPN, CDR2 SVGIG (reference sequence). Between the trimmed V and J ends, which lost 1 base and 0 bases, there was a span of 5 bases. CDR3 nucleotides: TGTGCCTGGAGTGGGGCGAGCACAGATACGCAGTATTTT. Translating gives CAWSGASTDTQYF.

The genes are TRBV21-1 and TRBJ2-7; the table's D call, TRBD2, was not checked against the DNA. TRBV21-1 is classified as a pseudogene. This CDR3 contains 14 residues. This chain's CDR3 is CASSPQGLCYEQYF. CDR3 DNA: TGTGCCAGCAGCCCTCAAGGACTGTGCTACGAGCAGTACTTC.

The V and J genes are TRBV11-2 and TRBJ1-6, with 11 bases lining up with TRBD1. The CDR3 loop spans 14 amino acids. In germline, CDR1 is SGHAT, CDR2 FQNNGV. V lost 3 bases, J lost 9 bases, and 1 base stayed unmatched. CDR3 in amino acids: CASSFGTGGSPLHF. The CDR3 DNA follows: TGTGCCAGCAGCTTCGGGACAGGGGGTTCACCCCTCCACTTT.

The chain is built from TRBV7-9 and TRBJ2-1; 12 positions agree with TRBD2. The junction had 2 bases not matched to a gene; V was cut back by 4 bases and J by 4 bases. The germline gives CDR1 SEHNR, CDR2 FQNEAQ (reference sequence). The CDR3 is 15 residues long. CDR3 sequence (DNA): TGTGCCAGCAGCTCGACTAGCGGGGGATACAATGAGCAGTTCTTC. Residues: CASSSTSGGYNEQFF. Supplemented by reference TRBV7-9 and TRBJ2-1, the full variable domain reads DTGVSQNPRHKITKRGQNVTFRCDPISEHNRLYWYRQTLGQGPEFLTYFQNEAQLEKSRLLSDRFSAERPKGSFSTLEIQRTEQGDSAMYLCASSSTSGGYNEQFFGPGTRLTVL.

This chain joins TRBV5-6 and TRBJ2-1; TRBD1 aligns across 9 bases. V lost 4 bases, J lost 7 bases, and 12 bases stayed unmatched. Germline V gene data show CDR1 as SGHDT and CDR2 as YYEEEE. This CDR3 has 16 amino acids. The CDR3 DNA reads as TGTGCCAGCAGCCGGTCGGCGGGGACAGGGATTAATGAGCAGTTCTTC. This codes for CASSRSAGTGINEQFF.

This clone was counted only a few times. This chain uses TRBV4-2 with TRBJ1-3; no definite D call. Trimming cost V 0 bases and J 3 bases, with 12 bases left between them. Germline V gene data show CDR1 as LGHNA and CDR2 as YNFKEQ. The CDR3 has 16 residues. CDR3 protein: CASSQEATLGGNTIYF. CDR3 DNA sequence: TGTGCCAGCAGCCAAGAAGCGACTTTGGGTGGAAACACCATATATTTT.